This TCR beta chain was identified in a study of blood T cells in healthy people across ages. V shed 3 bases, J shed 7 bases, and the junction held 9 bases outside the gene matches. CDR3 length: 15 residues. In germline, CDR1 is SGDLS, CDR2 YYNGEE. Primers used in a second PCR of roughly 6 to 12 cycles were a sample-barcoded 5' primer and a J-beta primer mix. TCRdb re-called the 5' RACE reads through MiXCR, storing one row per CDR3 protein. The sample shows about 680,000 distinct CDR3 sequences, more than 40% of them seen only once. The sequence was collected from a woman aged 55-75 years in good health. Material: blood. This rearrangement joins TRBV9 to TRBJ2-7; 11 nucleotides agree with TRBD2. The CDR3 region has the DNA TGTGCCAGCAGCGCGCTAGCGGGAGGTATGAGGGAGCAGTACTTC. Protein sequence: CASSALAGGMREQYF.